This TCR beta chain was sequenced in a study of blood T cell repertoires in COVID-19. As for the study in general: The study drew acute and convalescent COVID-19 samples from the United States, Italy and Spain.

Repertoires were generated with immunoSEQ multiplex PCR, while TCRdb's copy carries only in-frame clones and drops some. The repertoire includes about 120,000 clones, around four fifths of them detected once, and around 7.6% sits in the top ten. CDR1 SGHRS and CDR2 YFSETQ come from the germline V gene. This CDR3 spans 15 amino acids. Trimming pared 3 bases from V and 0 bases from J, leaving 11 bases between. The V call is TRBV5-1, the J call TRBJ2-3, with TRBD2 as a possible D gene (5 bases). The receptor's source is a man between 65 and 85 years old with active or convalescent COVID-19. The sequenced material came from peripheral blood. CDR3 coding DNA: TGCGCCAGCAGCTGGACTGGGGTTAGCACAGATACGCAGTATTTT. Translating it yields CASSWTGVSTDTQYF.